The sequence of this T cell receptor beta chain was determined in a study of blood T cell repertoires in COVID-19. Whole-study context: Sites across the United States, Italy and Spain contributed samples from acute and convalescent COVID-19. Sample material is recorded as cDNA or gDNA derived from T cells, B-cell-depleted T cells, or PBMCs.

CDR1 is GTSNPN and CDR2 is SVGIG in the germline V gene (reference sequence). V shed 5 bases and J shed 0 bases, with 17 bases lying between them. The CDR3 is made up of 16 amino acids. Patients of the Seattle cohort, enrolled during active infection, were followed longitudinally. As processed by the authors: Amplification of reference gene primers was used by the study to estimate nucleated cell counts. Here immunoSEQ multiplex PCR was the method, and the copy in TCRdb shows in-frame clones only, minus some. V and J calls plus clone size are reproduced from that table; the DNA served to infer D and trimming. The sample lists 150,000 to 200,000 clones; around four fifths were seen once. This clone occurred once.

The gene calls are TRBV30 and TRBJ2-1; perhaps TRBD2 as D (6 bases). The specimen sequenced was peripheral blood. The origin of this receptor is a man aged 60-69 years with COVID-19, enrolled during active disease. The CDR3 nucleotides are TGTGCCTGGGCCTGGGGAGCGGGCAACTCCTACAATGAGCAGTTCTTC. It is translated as CAWAWGAGNSYNEQFF.